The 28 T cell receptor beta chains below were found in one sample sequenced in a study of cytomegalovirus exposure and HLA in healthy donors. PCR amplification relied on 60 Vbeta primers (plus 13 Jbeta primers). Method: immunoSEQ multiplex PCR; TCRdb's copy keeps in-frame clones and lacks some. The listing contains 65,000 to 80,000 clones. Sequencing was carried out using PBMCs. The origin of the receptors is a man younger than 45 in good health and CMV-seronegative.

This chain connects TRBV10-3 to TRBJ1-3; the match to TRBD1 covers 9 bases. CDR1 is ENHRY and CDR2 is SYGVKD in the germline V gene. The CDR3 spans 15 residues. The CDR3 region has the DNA TGTGCTACCAATGGGGACAGGGACTCTGGAAACACCATATATTTT. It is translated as CATNGDRDSGNTIYF.

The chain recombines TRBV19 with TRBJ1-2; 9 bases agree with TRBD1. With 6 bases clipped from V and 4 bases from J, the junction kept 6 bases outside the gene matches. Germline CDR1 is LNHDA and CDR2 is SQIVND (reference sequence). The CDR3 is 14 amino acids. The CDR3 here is CASSWDRAGYGYTF. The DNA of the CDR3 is TGTGCCAGTAGCTGGGACAGGGCTGGCTATGGCTACACCTTC.

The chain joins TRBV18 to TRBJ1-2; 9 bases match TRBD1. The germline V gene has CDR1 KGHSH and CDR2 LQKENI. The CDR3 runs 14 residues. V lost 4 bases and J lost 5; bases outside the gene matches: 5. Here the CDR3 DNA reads TGTGCCAGCTCACAATCGACAGGGGGTTATGGCTACACCTTC. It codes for CASSQSTGGYGYTF.

The CDR3: CASSLRAVGSTEAFF. In nucleotides, the CDR3 is TGTGCCAGCAGTTTGCGGGCAGTTGGGTCGACTGAAGCTTTCTTT. The chain recombines TRBV27 with TRBJ1-1; no firm D call. CDR1 and CDR2 (germline): MNHEY, SMNVEV (reference sequence). V gave up 3 bases and J gave up 5 bases, with 16 bases separating them. This CDR3 is built from 15 residues.

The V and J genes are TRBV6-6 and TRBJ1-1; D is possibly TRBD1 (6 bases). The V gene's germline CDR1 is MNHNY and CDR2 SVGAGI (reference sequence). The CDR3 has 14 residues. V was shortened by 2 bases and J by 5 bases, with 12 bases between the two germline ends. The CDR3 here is CASSYARGSTEAFF. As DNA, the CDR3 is TGTGCCAGCAGTTACGCCAGGGGTAGTACTGAAGCTTTCTTT.

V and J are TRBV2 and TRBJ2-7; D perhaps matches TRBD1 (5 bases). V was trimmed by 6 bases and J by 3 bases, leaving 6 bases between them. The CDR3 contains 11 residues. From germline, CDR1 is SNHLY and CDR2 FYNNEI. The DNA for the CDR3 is TGTGCCAGCAGGGACAACTACGAGCAGTACTTC. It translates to CASRDNYEQYF.

The CDR3 region is CASSQRQGNRSPLHF. In DNA form, the CDR3 reads TGCGCCAGCAGCCAGCGACAGGGGAATCGGTCACCCCTCCACTTT. The chain carries TRBV4-3 and TRBJ1-6; TRBD1 agrees at 8 bases. V lost 3 bases and J lost 10; bases outside the gene matches: 8. The CDR3 extends over 15 amino acids. CDR1 is LGHNA and CDR2 is YSLEER in the germline V gene.

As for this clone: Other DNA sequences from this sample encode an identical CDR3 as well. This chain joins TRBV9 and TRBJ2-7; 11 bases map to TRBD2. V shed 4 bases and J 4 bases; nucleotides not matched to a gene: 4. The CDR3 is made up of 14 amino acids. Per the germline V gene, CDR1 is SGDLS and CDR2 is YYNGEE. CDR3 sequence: CASSPRTSGYEQYF. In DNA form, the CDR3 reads TGTGCCAGCAGCCCCCGGACTAGCGGGTACGAGCAGTACTTC.

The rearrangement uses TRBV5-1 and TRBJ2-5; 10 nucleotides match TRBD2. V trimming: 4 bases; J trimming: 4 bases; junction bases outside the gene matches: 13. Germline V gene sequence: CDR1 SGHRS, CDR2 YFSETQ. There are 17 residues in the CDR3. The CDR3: CASSLGPTSGRIETQYF. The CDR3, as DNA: TGCGCCAGCAGCCTCGGCCCGACTAGCGGGCGGATAGAGACCCAGTACTTC.

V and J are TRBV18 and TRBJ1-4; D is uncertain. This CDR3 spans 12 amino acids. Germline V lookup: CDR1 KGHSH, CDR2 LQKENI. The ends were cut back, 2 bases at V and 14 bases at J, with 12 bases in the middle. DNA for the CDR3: TGTGCCAGCTCACCAGCGAGGGATGGTCTGTTTTTT. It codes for CASSPARDGLFF.

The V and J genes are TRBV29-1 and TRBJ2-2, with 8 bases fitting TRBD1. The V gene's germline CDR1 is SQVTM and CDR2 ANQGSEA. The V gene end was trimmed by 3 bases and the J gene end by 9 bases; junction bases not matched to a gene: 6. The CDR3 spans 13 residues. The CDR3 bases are TGCAGCGTTGATCCAGGGGGCGGGAGGGAGCTGTTTTTT. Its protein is CSVDPGGGRELFF.

The CDR3 sequence is CASSSSGGSSYNEQFF. The CDR3 bases are TGCGCCAGCAGCTCCAGCGGGGGTAGCTCCTACAATGAGCAGTTCTTC. The rearrangement joins TRBV5-1 to TRBJ2-1; 8 nucleotides agree with TRBD2. Germline lookup yields CDR1 SGHRS and CDR2 YFSETQ. V shed 3 bases, J shed 0 bases, and the junction held 5 bases outside the gene matches. The CDR3 loop spans 16 amino acids.

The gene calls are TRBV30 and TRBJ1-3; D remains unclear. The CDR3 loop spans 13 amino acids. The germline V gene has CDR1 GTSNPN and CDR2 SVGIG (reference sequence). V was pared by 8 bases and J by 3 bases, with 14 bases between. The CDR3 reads CAASTGFGNTIYF. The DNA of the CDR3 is TGTGCCGCTAGCACGGGGTTTGGAAACACCATATATTTT.

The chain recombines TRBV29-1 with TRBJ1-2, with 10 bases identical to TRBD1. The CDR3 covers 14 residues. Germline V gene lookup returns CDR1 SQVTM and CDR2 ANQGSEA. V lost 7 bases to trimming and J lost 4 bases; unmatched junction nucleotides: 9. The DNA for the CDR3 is TGCAGCGCTGGACAGGGGGGATCAGGCTATGGCTACACCTTC. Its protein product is CSAGQGGSGYGYTF.

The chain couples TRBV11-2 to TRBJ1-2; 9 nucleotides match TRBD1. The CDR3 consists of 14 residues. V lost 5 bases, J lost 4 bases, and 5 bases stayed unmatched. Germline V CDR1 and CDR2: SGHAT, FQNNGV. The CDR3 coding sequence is TGTGCCAGCAGCCCGGACAGGGGATTCTATGGCTACACCTTC. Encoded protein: CASSPDRGFYGYTF. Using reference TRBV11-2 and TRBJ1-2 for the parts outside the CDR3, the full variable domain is EAGVAQSPRYKIIEKRQSVAFWCNPISGHATLYWYQQILGQGPKLLIQFQNNGVVDDSQLPKDRFSAERLKGVDSTLKIQPAKLEDSAVYLCASSPDRGFYGYTFGSGTRLTVV.

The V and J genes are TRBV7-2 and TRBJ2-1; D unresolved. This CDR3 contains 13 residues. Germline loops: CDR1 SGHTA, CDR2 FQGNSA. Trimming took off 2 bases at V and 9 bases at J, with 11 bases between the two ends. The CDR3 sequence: CASSLKATGEQFF. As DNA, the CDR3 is TGTGCCAGCAGCTTAAAGGCTACGGGTGAGCAGTTCTTC.

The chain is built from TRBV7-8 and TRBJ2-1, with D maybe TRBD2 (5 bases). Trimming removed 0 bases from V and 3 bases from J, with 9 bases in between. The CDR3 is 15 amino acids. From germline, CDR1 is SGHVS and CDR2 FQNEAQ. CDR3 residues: CASSLALEGYNEQFF. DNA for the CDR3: TGTGCCAGCAGCTTAGCACTAGAGGGCTACAATGAGCAGTTCTTC. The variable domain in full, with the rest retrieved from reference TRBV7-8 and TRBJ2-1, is GAGVSQSPRYKVAKRGQDVALRCDPISGHVSLFWYQQALGQGPEFLTYFQNEAQLDKSGLPSDRFFAERPEGSVSTLKIQRTQQEDSAVYLCASSLALEGYNEQFFGPGTRLTVL.

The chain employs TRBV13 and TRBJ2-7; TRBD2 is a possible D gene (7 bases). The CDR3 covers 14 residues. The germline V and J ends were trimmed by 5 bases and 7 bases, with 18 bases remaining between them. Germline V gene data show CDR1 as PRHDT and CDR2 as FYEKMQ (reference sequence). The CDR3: CASSRPGGLGEQYF. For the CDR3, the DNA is TGTGCCAGCAGCCGACCGGGGGGCCTGGGAGAGCAGTACTTC.

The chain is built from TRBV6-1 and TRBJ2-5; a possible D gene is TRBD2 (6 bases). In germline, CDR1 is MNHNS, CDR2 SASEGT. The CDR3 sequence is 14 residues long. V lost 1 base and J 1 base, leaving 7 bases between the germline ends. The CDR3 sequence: CASSEGGVQETQYF. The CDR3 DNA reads TGTGCCAGCAGTGAAGGGGGGGTCCAAGAGACCCAGTACTTC.

Written as DNA, the CDR3 is TGTGCCAGCAGCCGACTAGCGGGACACAATGAGCAGTTCTTC. It is translated as CASSRLAGHNEQFF. The rearrangement joins TRBV7-8 to TRBJ2-1; 11 nucleotides agree with TRBD2. V shed 5 bases, J shed 5 bases, and the junction held 2 bases outside the gene matches. CDR1 is SGHVS, CDR2 FQNEAQ, per germline. This CDR3 has 14 residues.

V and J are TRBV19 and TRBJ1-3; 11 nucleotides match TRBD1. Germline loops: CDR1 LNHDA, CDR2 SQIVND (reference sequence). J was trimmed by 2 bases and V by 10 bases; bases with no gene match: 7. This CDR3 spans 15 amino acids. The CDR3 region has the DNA TGTGCCACCAATCCGGACAGGGGGCCTGGAAACACCATATATTTT. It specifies CATNPDRGPGNTIYF.

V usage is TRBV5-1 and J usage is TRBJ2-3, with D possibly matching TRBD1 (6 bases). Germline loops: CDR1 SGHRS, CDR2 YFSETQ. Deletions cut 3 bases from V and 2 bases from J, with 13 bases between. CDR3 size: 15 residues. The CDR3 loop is CASSWLDRNTDTQYF. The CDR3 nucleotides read TGCGCCAGCAGCTGGCTGGACAGAAACACAGATACGCAGTATTTT. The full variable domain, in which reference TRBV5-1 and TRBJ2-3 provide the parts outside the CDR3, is KAGVTQTPRYLIKTRGQQVTLSCSPISGHRSVSWYQQTPGQGLQFLFEYFSETQRNKGNFPGRFSGRQFSNSRSEMNVSTLELGDSALYLCASSWLDRNTDTQYFGPGTRLTVL.

The CDR3 protein is CATQIGTGPYEQYF. The CDR3 nucleotides read TGTGCCACCCAGATCGGGACAGGGCCGTACGAGCAGTACTTC. The chain links TRBV6-1 to TRBJ2-7, with 9 bases identical to TRBD1. V dropped 10 bases and J dropped 4; count of bases not matched to a gene: 11. The CDR3 has 14 residues. The germline gives CDR1 MNHNS, CDR2 SASEGT.

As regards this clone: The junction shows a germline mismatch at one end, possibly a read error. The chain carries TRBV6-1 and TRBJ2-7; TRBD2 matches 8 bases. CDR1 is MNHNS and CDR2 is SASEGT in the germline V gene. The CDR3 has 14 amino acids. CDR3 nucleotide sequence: TGTGCCAGTAGTGAAGTTGCAGCGGGAGACGAGCAGTACTTC. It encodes CASSEVAAGDEQYF.

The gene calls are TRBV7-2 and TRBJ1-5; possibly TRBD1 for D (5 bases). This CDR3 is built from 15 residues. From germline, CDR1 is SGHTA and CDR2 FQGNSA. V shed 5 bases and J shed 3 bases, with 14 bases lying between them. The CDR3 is CASSTWGGINQPQHF. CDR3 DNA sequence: TGTGCCAGCAGCACATGGGGGGGGATCAATCAGCCCCAGCATTTT.

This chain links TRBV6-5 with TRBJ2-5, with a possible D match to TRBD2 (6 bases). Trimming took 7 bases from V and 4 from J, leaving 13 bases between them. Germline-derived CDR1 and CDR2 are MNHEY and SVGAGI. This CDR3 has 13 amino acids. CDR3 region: CASTPRRGETQYF. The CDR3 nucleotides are TGTGCCAGCACCCCAAGGAGGGGAGAGACCCAGTACTTC.

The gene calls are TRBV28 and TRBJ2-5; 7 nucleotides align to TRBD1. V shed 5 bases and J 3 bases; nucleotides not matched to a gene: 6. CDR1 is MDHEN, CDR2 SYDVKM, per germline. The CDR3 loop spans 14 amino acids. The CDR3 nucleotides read TGTGCCAGCAGTCTAACAGGGGAAGAAGAGACCCAGTACTTC. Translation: CASSLTGEEETQYF.

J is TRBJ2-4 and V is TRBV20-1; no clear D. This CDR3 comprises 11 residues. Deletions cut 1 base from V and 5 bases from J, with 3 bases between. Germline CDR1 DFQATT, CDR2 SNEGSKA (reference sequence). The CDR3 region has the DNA TGCAGTGCTAGAGCGGAAAACATTCAGTACTTC. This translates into CSARAENIQYF.